The rows below give T cell receptor beta chains drawn from one sample of a study of T cell responses to AZD1222 COVID-19 vaccine. Assay used: immunoSEQ multiplex PCR; TCRdb lists only in-frame clones, some missing. This table has some 80,000 clones, less than 90% appearing once. The sample here was peripheral blood, taken on day 0 of AZD1222 vaccination. Receptors originate from an adult in good health. The conserved cysteine and the conserved F or W are not part of the CDR3 here. The order of the fields is D gene, V gene, J gene, CDR3 protein. D genes are given only for firm matches.

TRBD2,TRBV20-1,TRBJ2-4,SASRLAGAAKNIQY
.,TRBV3-1/TRBV3-2,TRBJ1-1,ASSRGSLTMNTEAF
.,TRBV5-1,TRBJ1-1,ASSRDSREAF
TRBD1,TRBV11-1,TRBJ1-2,ASSSDRVNGYT
.,TRBV20-1,TRBJ2-5,SAPDGETQY
.,TRBV14,TRBJ1-1,ASSQDSPVAF
TRBD1,TRBV28,TRBJ1-6,ASSIGQGALNSPLH
TRBD1,TRBV9,TRBJ2-2,ASTLEGQVNTGELF
TRBD1,TRBV23-1,TRBJ1-4,ASRTVHRGVTEKLF
.,TRBV11-2,TRBJ1-1,ASSLPGPGNTETF
.,TRBV28,TRBJ1-1,ASIGATMNTEAF
TRBD2,TRBV10-3,TRBJ2-3,AISESKLAARGATDTQY
.,TRBV6-5,TRBJ2-3,ASSTQDADTQY
TRBD1,TRBV7-8,TRBJ1-5,ASSSDRVGVSEPQH
.,TRBV10-3,TRBJ2-2,ATLDTQNTGELF
.,TRBV5-1,TRBJ2-5,ASSLLPGRIQETQY
TRBD1,TRBV6-5,TRBJ1-1,ASSRQGRTEAF